This TCR beta chain came from a study of beta chain features in type 1 diabetes. Trimming shortened V by 4 bases and J by 9 bases, and 23 bases separated the two germline ends. The V gene's germline CDR1 is SGHDT and CDR2 YYEEEE. This CDR3 spans 16 amino acids. CD4+ cells of the naive, central memory, regulatory and stem cell-like memory types were sorted via CD45RO/CCR7/CD25/CD127/CD95/CD27. The authors obtained over 95% purity in all sorted populations. All of the isolated RNA was reverse transcribed, so expressed TCRB transcripts were sequenced. This table comes from immunoSEQ multiplex PCR, and its TCRdb copy is limited to in-frame clones, with some not included. The sample lists about 450,000 clones, roughly 11% occurring once. This clone was detected a few times.

The clonotype originates from a young woman in good health. The rearrangement links TRBV5-6 to TRBJ2-1; the D is unclear. Sequenced material: naive CD4+ T cells from blood. CDR3 nucleotides: TGTGCCAGCAGCCCCCCTTCCTCTCTATTAACTGGTGAGCAGTTCTTC. Its translation: CASSPPSSLLTGEQFF.